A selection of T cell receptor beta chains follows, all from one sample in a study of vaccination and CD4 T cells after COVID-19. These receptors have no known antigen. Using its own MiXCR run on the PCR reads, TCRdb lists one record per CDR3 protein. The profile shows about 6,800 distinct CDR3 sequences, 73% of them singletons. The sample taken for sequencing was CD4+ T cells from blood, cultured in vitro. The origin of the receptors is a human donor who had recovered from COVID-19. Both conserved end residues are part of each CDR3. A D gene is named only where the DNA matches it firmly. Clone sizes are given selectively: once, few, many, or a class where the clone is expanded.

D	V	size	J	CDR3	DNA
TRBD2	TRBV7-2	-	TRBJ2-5	CASSSSGRGETQYF	TGTGCCAGCAGCTCTAGCGGGAGAGGGGAGACCCAGTACTTC
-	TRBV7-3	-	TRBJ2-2	CASSHKQLNTGELFF	TGTGCCAGCAGCCATAAGCAACTAAACACCGGGGAGCTGTTTTTT
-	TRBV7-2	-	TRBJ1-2	CASSLEGLRGGGYTF	TGTGCCAGCAGCTTAGAGGGTTTGAGGGGAGGTGGCTACACCTTC
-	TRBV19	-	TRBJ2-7	CASSIGAGEQYF	TGTGCCAGTAGTATAGGTGCGGGCGAGCAGTACTTC
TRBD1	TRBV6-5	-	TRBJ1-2	CASSFSSAGTVNYGYTF	TGTGCCAGCAGTTTCTCCTCAGCCGGGACAGTCAACTATGGCTACACCTTC
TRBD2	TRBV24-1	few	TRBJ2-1	CATSDSLAGTYNEQFF	TGTGCCACCAGTGATTCACTAGCGGGAACCTACAATGAGCAGTTCTTC
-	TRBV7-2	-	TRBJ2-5	CASSPGTRGETQYF	TGTGCCAGCAGCCCGGGGACCCGGGGGGAGACCCAGTACTTC
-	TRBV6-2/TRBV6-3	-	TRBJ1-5	CASSYVSSNQPQHF	TGTGCCAGCAGTTACGTGAGCTCCAATCAGCCCCAGCATTTT
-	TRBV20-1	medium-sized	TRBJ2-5	CSALVRYQETQYF	TGCAGTGCTCTGGTCCGGTACCAAGAGACCCAGTACTTC
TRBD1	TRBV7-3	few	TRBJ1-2	CASSSTPGTGTVETF	TGTGCCAGCAGCTCCACTCCCGGGACAGGGACGGTAGAGACCTTC
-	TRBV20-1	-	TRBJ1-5	CSARTPGTPSNQPQHF	TGCAGTGCCAGGACCCCCGGGACACCTAGCAATCAGCCCCAGCATTTT
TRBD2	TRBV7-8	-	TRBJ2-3	CASSFRAGGQDTQYF	TGTGCCAGCAGCTTTAGGGCGGGAGGCCAAGATACGCAGTATTTT
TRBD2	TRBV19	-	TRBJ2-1	CASSIPSGRRVNEQFF	TGTGCCAGTAGTATCCCAAGCGGGAGGAGGGTCAATGAGCAGTTCTTC
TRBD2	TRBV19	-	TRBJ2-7	CASNPGPRGNEQYF	TGTGCCAGTAACCCGGGACCGCGGGGGAACGAGCAGTACTTC
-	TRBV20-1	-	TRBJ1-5	CSAPGLPSNQPQHF	TGCAGTGCTCCGGGACTTCCAAGCAATCAGCCCCAGCATTTT
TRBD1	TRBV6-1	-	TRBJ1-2	CASSGQGFQGHYGYTF	TGTGCCAGCAGCGGACAGGGGTTTCAGGGGCACTATGGCTACACCTTC
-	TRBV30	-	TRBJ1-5	CAWSVLSDSNQPQHF	TGTGCCTGGAGTGTATTATCCGATAGCAATCAGCCCCAGCATTTT
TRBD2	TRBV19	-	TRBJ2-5	CASSTRAGLGETQYF	TGTGCCAGTAGTACACGAGCGGGATTGGGGGAGACCCAGTACTTC
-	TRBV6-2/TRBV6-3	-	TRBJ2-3	CASSYILPSDTQYF	TGTGCCAGCAGTTACATCCTTCCGTCAGATACGCAGTATTTT
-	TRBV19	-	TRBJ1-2	CASSQQETSGYTF	TGTGCCAGTAGCCAACAGGAGACCAGCGGCTACACCTTC
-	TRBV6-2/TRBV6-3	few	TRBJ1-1	CASNLVMNTEAFF	TGTGCCAGCAACTTAGTCATGAACACTGAAGCTTTCTTT
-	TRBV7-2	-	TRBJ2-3	CASSLRGFGGRRTDTQYF	TGTGCCAGCAGCTTAAGGGGTTTCGGCGGTCGCCGCACAGATACGCAGTATTTT
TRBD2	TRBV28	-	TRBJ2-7	CASSPRTSGRPAYEQYF	TGTGCCAGCAGTCCTCGGACTAGCGGGAGGCCTGCCTACGAGCAGTACTTC
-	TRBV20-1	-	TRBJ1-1	CSARPGVAEAFF	TGCAGTGCTAGACCCGGGGTGGCTGAAGCTTTCTTT
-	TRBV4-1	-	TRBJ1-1	CASSERTNGNTEAFF	TGCGCCAGCAGCGAAAGGACGAATGGGAACACTGAAGCTTTCTTT
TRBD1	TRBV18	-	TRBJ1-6	CASSPQGAGYNSPLHF	TGTGCCAGCTCACCACAGGGGGCTGGCTATAATTCACCCCTCCACTTT
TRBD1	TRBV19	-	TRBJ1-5	CATQDRPGGNQPQHF	TGTGCCACCCAGGACAGGCCGGGCGGCAATCAGCCCCAGCATTTT
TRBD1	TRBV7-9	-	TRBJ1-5	CASSPRGQGPQPQHF	TGTGCCAGCAGCCCAAGGGGACAGGGTCCCCAGCCCCAGCATTTT
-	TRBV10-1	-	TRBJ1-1	CATRTAKNTEAFF	TGCGCCACCCGGACAGCCAAGAACACTGAAGCTTTCTTT
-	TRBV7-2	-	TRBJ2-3	CASSHFTDTQYF	TGTGCCAGCAGCCACTTCACAGATACGCAGTATTTT
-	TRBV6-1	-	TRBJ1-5	CASSISGNQPQHF	TGTGCCAGCAGTATCAGTGGCAATCAGCCCCAGCATTTT
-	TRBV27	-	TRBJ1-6	CASSLWGNNSPLHF	TGTGCCAGCAGTTTATGGGGGAATAATTCACCCCTCCACTTT
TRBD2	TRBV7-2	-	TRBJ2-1	CASSFSGGSYNEQFF	TGTGCCAGCAGCTTTAGCGGGGGCTCCTACAATGAGCAGTTCTTC
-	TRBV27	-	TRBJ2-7	CASSRIRGLSSYEQYF	TGTGCCAGCAGTAGAATCCGGGGCCTGAGCTCCTACGAGCAGTACTTC
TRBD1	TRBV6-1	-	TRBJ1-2	CASRDRVGYYGYTF	TGTGCCAGCAGGGACAGGGTTGGCTACTATGGCTACACCTTC
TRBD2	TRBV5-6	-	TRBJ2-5	CASSRIFLTSGPETQYF	TGTGCCAGCAGCCGGATATTCCTGACTAGCGGGCCAGAGACCCAGTACTTC
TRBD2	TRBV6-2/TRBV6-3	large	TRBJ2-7	CASIYGLAGFYEQYF	TGTGCCAGCATCTACGGGTTAGCGGGCTTCTACGAGCAGTACTTC
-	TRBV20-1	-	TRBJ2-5	CSAGETQYF	TGCAGTGCGGGAGAGACCCAGTACTTC
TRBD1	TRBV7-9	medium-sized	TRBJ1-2	CASTSGDRHYGYTF	TGTGCCAGCACCTCTGGGGACAGGCACTATGGCTACACCTTC
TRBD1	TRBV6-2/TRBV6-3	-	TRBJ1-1	CASSYPSVGQAGWGNTEAFF	TGTGCCAGCAGTTACCCCTCTGTGGGACAGGCCGGTTGGGGGAACACTGAAGCTTTCTTT